Listed here are 19 T cell receptor beta chains from one sample, sequenced in a study of T cells after yellow fever vaccination. MiXCR was run by TCRdb on the 5' RACE reads, yielding one entry per CDR3 protein. This sample has about 74,000 distinct CDR3 sequences, with approximately 6.5% found just once. The sample consisted of CD8+ T cells sorted from PBMCs, taken less than 6 days after the first yellow fever vaccination. Every receptor here comes from a man in his late teens or twenties who received the YFV17D yellow fever vaccine.

J is TRBJ1-6 and V is TRBV7-6; D uncertain. Trimming left V 1 base short and J 8 bases short, with 12 bases between. CDR3 length: 15 residues. Germline loops: CDR1 SGHVS, CDR2 FNYEAQ. The CDR3: CASSLDRGPYSPLHF. In DNA, the CDR3 is TGTGCCAGCAGCTTAGATCGTGGGCCATATTCACCCCTCCACTTT.

The chain uses TRBV28 and TRBJ2-1; 14 bases agree with TRBD2. The V gene's germline CDR1 is MDHEN and CDR2 SYDVKM. This CDR3 has 19 amino acids. J was trimmed by 3 bases and V by 5 bases; bases with no gene match: 12. This CDR3 is CASSPWTSGGPSRYNEQFF. The CDR3 region has the DNA TGTGCCAGCAGTCCTTGGACTAGCGGGGGGCCCTCCCGCTACAATGAGCAGTTCTTC.

This clonotype was detected only a few times. The genes are TRBV11-2 and TRBJ2-5; 8 bases match TRBD1. The CDR3 sequence is 14 residues long. The V and J ends lost 2 bases and 14 bases, in that order; junction bases with no gene match: 13. Per germline, CDR1 SGHAT and CDR2 FQNNGV. This chain's CDR3 is CASSLLSDREEVYF. The CDR3 bases are TGTGCCAGCAGCTTACTTTCGGACAGGGAGGAGGTCTACTTC.

This clonotype has ten or more counts. This rearrangement joins TRBV7-9 to TRBJ1-2, with TRBD1 matching 8 bases. This CDR3 has 14 residues. CDR1 and CDR2 (germline): SEHNR, FQNEAQ (reference sequence). The J segment lost 6 bases and the V segment lost 5 bases, leaving 8 bases of the junction unmatched. The CDR3 DNA follows: TGTGCCAGCAGCCCATGGACAGGGTTTCATGGCTACACCTTC. This gives the protein CASSPWTGFHGYTF. The variable domain in full, completed from reference TRBV7-9 and TRBJ1-2, reads DTGVSQNPRHKITKRGQNVTFRCDPISEHNRLYWYRQTLGQGPEFLTYFQNEAQLEKSRLLSDRFSAERPKGSFSTLEIQRTEQGDSAMYLCASSPWTGFHGYTFGSGTRLTVV.

The chain links TRBV19 to TRBJ2-7, with D perhaps matching TRBD1 (5 bases). Trimming took off 4 bases at V and 6 bases at J, with 13 bases between the two ends. CDR3 length: 13 amino acids. CDR1 is LNHDA, CDR2 SQIVND, per germline (reference sequence). The CDR3 loop reads CASSTGSWVEQYF. The DNA of the CDR3 is TGTGCCAGTAGTACAGGGTCCTGGGTCGAGCAGTACTTC.

The V call is TRBV6-1, the J call TRBJ2-7; 10 positions match TRBD2. The CDR3 contains 15 residues. The ends lost 3 bases at V and 4 bases at J; junction bases unmatched: 6. Per the germline V gene, CDR1 is MNHNS and CDR2 is SASEGT. CDR3 amino acids: CASSELLAGDYEQYF. CDR3 nucleotides: TGTGCCAGCAGTGAGCTTCTAGCGGGGGATTACGAGCAGTACTTC.

This clonotype was picked up many times. V is TRBV4-1 and J is TRBJ2-3; 7 bases agree with TRBD2. The CDR3 totals 16 residues. The V and J ends lost 2 bases and 6 bases, in that order; junction bases with no gene match: 11. Germline CDR1 MGHRA, CDR2 YSYEKL. The CDR3 here is CASSQTPLGGSDTQYF. The CDR3 DNA sequence: TGCGCCAGCAGCCAAACCCCCCTGGGGGGGTCGGATACGCAGTATTTT.

In this sample, this clonotype turned up many times. The V and J genes are TRBV9 and TRBJ2-3; perhaps D is TRBD1 or TRBD2 (6 bases each). The germline V gene encodes CDR1 SGDLS and CDR2 YYNGEE. The CDR3 covers 12 residues. The V end lost 1 base, the J end lost 11 bases, and 11 bases lay between the germline ends. CDR3 coding DNA: TGTGCCAGCAGCGTATTCGGGGGCAAGCAGTATTTT. Its protein product is CASSVFGGKQYF.

There are many counts of this clonotype. The gene calls are TRBV12-3 or TRBV12-4 and TRBJ2-7; perhaps TRBD2 as D (5 bases). Trimming took 6 bases from V and 3 from J, leaving 9 bases between them. The CDR3 has 12 amino acids. The CDR3 DNA is TGTGCCAGCAGCCCCGGGATCTACGAGCAGTACTTC. This translates into CASSPGIYEQYF.

There are many counts of this clonotype. The chain is built from TRBV11-2 and TRBJ2-3; TRBD2 aligns across 9 bases. V shed 2 bases, J shed 4 bases, and the junction held 7 bases outside the gene matches. Germline V lookup: CDR1 SGHAT, CDR2 FQNNGV. The CDR3 is made up of 16 amino acids. The CDR3: CASSLLSSGGSDTQYF. Written as DNA, the CDR3 is TGTGCCAGCAGCTTACTCAGTAGCGGGGGTTCAGATACGCAGTATTTT.

This clonotype was recorded many times. The V call is TRBV5-1, the J call TRBJ2-1; 11 positions match TRBD1. The CDR3 consists of 14 residues. CDR1 is SGHRS, CDR2 YFSETQ, per germline. With 6 bases clipped from V and 9 bases from J, the junction kept 8 bases outside the gene matches. The CDR3 protein is CASNRRTGGFEQFF. For the CDR3, the DNA is TGCGCCAGCAACAGGCGGACAGGGGGCTTTGAGCAGTTCTTC.

Concerning this clonotype: This clone may be a read error of a much larger clone one base away. The V gene is TRBV19, the J gene TRBJ2-5; 9 bases align to TRBD1. Germline loops: CDR1 LNHDA, CDR2 SQIVND (reference sequence). The CDR3 covers 14 residues. The junction had 2 bases not matched to a gene; V was cut back by 2 bases and J by 4 bases. CDR3 loop: CASSITGGRETQYF. As DNA, the CDR3 is TGTGCCAGTAGTATAACAGGGGGCCGAGAGACCCAGTACTTC. The whole variable domain, filled in from reference TRBV19 and TRBJ2-5, reads DGGITQSPKYLFRKEGQNVTLSCEQNLNHDAMYWYRQDPGQGLRLIYYSQIVNDFQKGDIAEGYSVSREKKESFPLTVTSAQKNPTAFYLCASSITGGRETQYFGPGTRLLVL.

This clonotype was observed many times. The CDR3 is CASSDGAGASDTQYF. The DNA of the CDR3 is TGTGCCAGCAGTGATGGAGCGGGGGCTTCAGATACGCAGTATTTT. The chain links TRBV6-4 to TRBJ2-3; TRBD2 matches 8 bases. V shed 3 bases and J 4 bases; nucleotides not matched to a gene: 6. Germline lookup yields CDR1 MRHNA and CDR2 SNTAGT. The CDR3 has 15 amino acids.

This clonotype was counted a few times. The chain carries TRBV5-1 and TRBJ2-3; TRBD1 or TRBD2 may be the D gene (5 bases each). The CDR3 length is 14 residues. The V end was cut by 1 base, the J end by 6 bases, with 12 bases between. Germline V gene lookup returns CDR1 SGHRS and CDR2 YFSETQ. CDR3 protein: CASSLRGAPDTQYF. The CDR3 nucleotides read TGCGCCAGCAGCTTGAGGGGAGCCCCGGATACGCAGTATTTT.

Many counts were recorded for this clonotype. The chain couples TRBV7-2 to TRBJ1-1, with D hard to call. This CDR3 region has 11 residues. From germline, CDR1 is SGHTA and CDR2 FQGNSA. V lost 7 bases and J 4 bases, leaving 7 bases between the germline ends. CDR3 loop: CASTELTEAFF. DNA for the CDR3: TGTGCCAGCACGGAGCTCACTGAAGCTTTCTTT.

Points on this clonotype: This clone may be a read error of a much larger clone one base away. The chain carries TRBV9 and TRBJ2-5; a weak D match, TRBD2 (5 bases). Trimming removed 0 bases at V and 3 bases at J, with 12 bases between. The CDR3 spans 15 residues. The V gene's germline CDR1 is SGDLS and CDR2 YYNGEE. CDR3 sequence: CASSVGAGAEETQYF. CDR3 DNA: TGTGCCAGCAGCGTAGGTGCGGGCGCAGAAGAGACCCAGTACTTC.

The sample holds a few counts of this clonotype. The chain uses TRBV5-4 and TRBJ2-1, with D hard to call. Germline loops: CDR1 SGHNT, CDR2 YYREEE (reference sequence). Trimming took 2 bases from V and 2 from J, leaving 11 bases between them. This CDR3 comprises 15 residues. The CDR3 sequence is CASSFSDDPYNEQFF. In DNA form, the CDR3 reads TGTGCCAGCAGCTTTTCGGACGACCCCTACAATGAGCAGTTCTTC.

In DNA form, the CDR3 reads TGCGCCAGCAGTCCGGAGCCTTCCTACGAGCAGTACTTC. Translated, it gives CASSPEPSYEQYF. The chain uses TRBV5-1 and TRBJ2-7; D is uncertain. There are 13 residues in the CDR3. Trimming shortened V by 5 bases and J by 1 base, and 10 bases separated the two germline ends. CDR1 SGHRS and CDR2 YFSETQ come from the germline V gene.

This clonotype came up many times. The V and J genes are TRBV7-9 and TRBJ2-7; D is ambiguous. CDR3 size: 12 residues. The V gene's germline CDR1 is SEHNR and CDR2 FQNEAQ (reference sequence). Trimming took off 0 bases at V and 2 bases at J, with 2 bases between the two ends. The CDR3 DNA reads TGTGCCAGCAGCTTAGCTGCCTACGAGCAGTACTTC. Its translation is CASSLAAYEQYF. The full variable domain, completed using reference TRBV7-9 and TRBJ2-7, is DTGVSQNPRHKITKRGQNVTFRCDPISEHNRLYWYRQTLGQGPEFLTYFQNEAQLEKSRLLSDRFSAERPKGSFSTLEIQRTEQGDSAMYLCASSLAAYEQYFGPGTRLTVT.